Below, 13 T cell receptor beta chains from the same sample are listed, as sequenced in a study of early T cells in non-severe SARS-CoV-2 infection. TCRdb passed the 5' RACE reads through MiXCR, listing each CDR3 protein once. In the table there are 50,000 to 65,000 distinct CDR3 sequences, roughly an eighth of which are singletons. Sequences were obtained from whole blood. These receptors came from an adult who was a healthcare worker with PCR-confirmed SARS-CoV-2 infection or an uninfected control (not recorded which).

The genes are TRBV5-6 and TRBJ2-1; TRBD1 aligns across 10 bases. Germline V gene sequence: CDR1 SGHDT, CDR2 YYEEEE. CDR3 size: 15 residues. J was trimmed by 8 bases and V by 4 bases; bases with no gene match: 9. CDR3 sequence reads: CASSPPGQGSHEQFF. DNA for the CDR3: TGTGCCAGCAGCCCTCCGGGACAGGGGAGTCATGAGCAGTTCTTC.

Here the CDR3 reads CASSHAGTSGTYEQYF. CDR3 coding DNA: TGCGCCAGCAGCCATGCCGGGACTAGCGGTACCTACGAGCAGTACTTC. The J gene is TRBJ2-7, the V gene TRBV4-1; TRBD2 aligns across 11 bases. Germline loops: CDR1 MGHRA, CDR2 YSYEKL. This CDR3 has 16 residues. The trim removed 3 bases at V and 2 bases at J, leaving 6 bases unmatched.

This clonotype was found a few times. The rearrangement joins TRBV12-3 or TRBV12-4 to TRBJ1-5; the D is unclear. Trimming took off 4 bases at V and 0 bases at J, with 4 bases between the two ends. The CDR3 runs to 13 residues. The DNA for the CDR3 is TGTGCCAGCAGTTCTTATAGCAATCAGCCCCAGCATTTT. Amino acid sequence: CASSSYSNQPQHF.

The table lists this clonotype with a few counts. This chain joins TRBV29-1 and TRBJ2-3, with D perhaps given as TRBD1 or TRBD2 (5 bases each). Trimming removed 4 bases from V and 2 bases from J, with 16 bases in between. The CDR3 is 15 residues long. CDR1 is SQVTM, CDR2 ANQGSEA, per germline. As DNA, the CDR3 is TGCAGCGTTGTGAGCACGGGGCCTTCCACAGATACGCAGTATTTT. Translated, it gives CSVVSTGPSTDTQYF.

This clonotype was seen only a few times. The chain is built from TRBV3-1 and TRBJ1-1; D ambiguous. This CDR3 contains 13 residues. V was shortened by 3 bases and J by 11 bases, with 16 bases between the two germline ends. Germline CDR1 and CDR2: LGHDT and YNNKEL (reference sequence). The CDR3 nucleotides read TGTGCCAGCAGCCAGGGAGGTGGCAGGCGGGCTTTCTTT. Translating it yields CASSQGGGRRAFF.

This clonotype came up many times. This chain links TRBV20-1 with TRBJ1-3; D might be TRBD1 (5 bases). The CDR3 length is 15 residues. V was trimmed by 5 bases and J by 0 bases, leaving 14 bases between them. CDR1 and CDR2 (germline): DFQATT, SNEGSKA (reference sequence). The DNA of the CDR3 is TGCAGTGCTGAAGGGGACCCTTTCTCTGGAAACACCATATATTTT. The encoded protein is CSAEGDPFSGNTIYF.

This clonotype was seen a handful of times. The rearrangement uses TRBV19 and TRBJ2-3; D is uncertain. Germline values: CDR1 LNHDA, CDR2 SQIVND (reference sequence). This CDR3 spans 13 amino acids. V shed 1 base and J shed 2 bases, with 4 bases lying between them. The CDR3 nucleotides are TGTGCCAGTAGTATAGGAGTCACAGATACGCAGTATTTT. As protein: CASSIGVTDTQYF.

This clonotype was recorded a few times. V is TRBV11-2 and J is TRBJ2-5; tentatively, D is TRBD1 (6 bases). Trimming removed 5 bases from V and 5 bases from J, with 21 bases in between. From germline, CDR1 is SGHAT and CDR2 FQNNGV. The CDR3 is 16 amino acids. The CDR3 bases are TGTGCCAGCAGCCGACAAAGCGGACAGTCCCAGGAGACCCAGTACTTC. Residues: CASSRQSGQSQETQYF.

V usage is TRBV7-9 and J usage is TRBJ1-4; 7 bases agree with TRBD1. CDR1 is SEHNR and CDR2 is FQNEAQ in the germline V gene (reference sequence). V shed 5 bases, J shed 5 bases, and the junction held 11 bases outside the gene matches. The CDR3 covers 16 residues. The CDR3 DNA follows: TGTGCCAGCAGCCCCCCCCGGCAGGGGGGCAATGAAAAACTGTTTTTT. Amino acid sequence: CASSPPRQGGNEKLFF. Complete variable domain (other parts from reference TRBV7-9 and TRBJ1-4): DTGVSQNPRHKITKRGQNVTFRCDPISEHNRLYWYRQTLGQGPEFLTYFQNEAQLEKSRLLSDRFSAERPKGSFSTLEIQRTEQGDSAMYLCASSPPRQGGNEKLFFGSGTQLSVL.

Ten or more counts support this clonotype. The genes are TRBV12-3 or TRBV12-4 and TRBJ2-4; D unclear. This CDR3 is built from 14 residues. The V end lost 2 bases, the J end lost 0 bases, and 5 bases lay between the germline ends. CDR3 DNA sequence: TGTGCCAGCAGTTTAAGACAAGCCAAAAACATTCAGTACTTC. This gives the protein CASSLRQAKNIQYF.

In its sample, this clonotype was seen many times. The rearrangement links TRBV7-9 to TRBJ1-4; no clear D. This CDR3 spans 14 amino acids. Per germline, CDR1 SEHNR and CDR2 FQNEAQ (reference sequence). V was pared by 5 bases and J by 0 bases, with 7 bases between. The CDR3 loop reads CASSPSPTNEKLFF. The DNA for the CDR3 is TGTGCCAGCAGCCCGTCGCCAACTAATGAAAAACTGTTTTTT.

This clonotype was found once. V usage is TRBV7-9 and J usage is TRBJ2-7, with no clear D. Germline V gene sequence: CDR1 SEHNR, CDR2 FQNEAQ (reference sequence). V lost 3 bases and J lost 2, with 11 bases in between. The CDR3 is 14 amino acids. This chain's CDR3 is CASSFIMPPYEQYF. CDR3 DNA: TGTGCCAGCAGCTTTATCATGCCGCCCTACGAGCAGTACTTC.

The genes are TRBV12-3 or TRBV12-4 and TRBJ1-1; TRBD1 is a possible D gene (5 bases). This CDR3 is built from 15 residues. V lost 6 bases to trimming and J lost 2 bases, with 16 bases between them. In DNA form, the CDR3 reads TGTGCCAGCAGCCCTAGAACAGGTTTTAACACTGAAGCTTTCTTT. Its protein product is CASSPRTGFNTEAFF.